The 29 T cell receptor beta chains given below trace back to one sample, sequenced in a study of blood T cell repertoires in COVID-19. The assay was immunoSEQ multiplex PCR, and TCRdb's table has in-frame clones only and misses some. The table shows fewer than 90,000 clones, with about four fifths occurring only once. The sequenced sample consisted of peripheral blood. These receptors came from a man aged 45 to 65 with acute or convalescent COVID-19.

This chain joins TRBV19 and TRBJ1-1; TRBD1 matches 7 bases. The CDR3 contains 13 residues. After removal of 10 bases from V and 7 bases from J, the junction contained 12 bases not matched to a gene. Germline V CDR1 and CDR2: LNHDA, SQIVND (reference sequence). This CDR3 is CAILRQGRYEAFF. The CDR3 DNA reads TGTGCCATTCTCCGACAGGGTCGGTATGAAGCTTTCTTT.

In DNA form, the CDR3 reads TGTGCCAGCAGCTCTCCGGGACACGGAGGAAACAATCAGCCCCAGCATTTT. It translates to CASSSPGHGGNNQPQHF. The chain links TRBV28 to TRBJ1-5, with TRBD1 as a possible D gene (6 bases). Trimming left V 6 bases short and J 3 bases short, with 21 bases between. The CDR3 length is 17 residues. CDR1 and CDR2 (germline): MDHEN, SYDVKM.

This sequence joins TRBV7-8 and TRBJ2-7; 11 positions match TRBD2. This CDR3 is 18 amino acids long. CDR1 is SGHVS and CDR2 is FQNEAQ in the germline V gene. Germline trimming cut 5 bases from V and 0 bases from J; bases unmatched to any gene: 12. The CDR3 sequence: CASSREFETSGSSYEQYF. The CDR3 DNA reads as TGTGCCAGCAGCCGAGAATTCGAAACTAGCGGGAGCTCCTACGAGCAGTACTTC.

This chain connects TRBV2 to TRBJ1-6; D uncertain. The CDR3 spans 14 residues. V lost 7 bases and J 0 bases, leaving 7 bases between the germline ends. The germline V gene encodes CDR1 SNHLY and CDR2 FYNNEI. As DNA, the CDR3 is TGTGCCAGCACAGTAAGCTCCTATAATTCACCCCTCCACTTT. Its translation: CASTVSSYNSPLHF. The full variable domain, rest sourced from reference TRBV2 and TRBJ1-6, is EPEVTQTPSHQVTQMGQEVILRCVPISNHLYFYWYRQILGQKVEFLVSFYNNEISEKSEIFDDQFSVERPDGSNFTLKIRSTKLEDSAMYFCASTVSSYNSPLHFGNGTRLTVT.

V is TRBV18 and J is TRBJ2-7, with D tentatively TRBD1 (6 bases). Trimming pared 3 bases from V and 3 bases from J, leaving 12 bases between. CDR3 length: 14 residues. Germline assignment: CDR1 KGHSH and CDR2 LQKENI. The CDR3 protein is CASSPLLDSYEQYF. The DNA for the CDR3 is TGTGCCAGCTCACCGCTCTTGGACAGCTACGAGCAGTACTTC. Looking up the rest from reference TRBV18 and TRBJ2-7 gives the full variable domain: NAGVMQNPRHLVRRRGQEARLRCSPMKGHSHVYWYRQLPEEGLKFMVYLQKENIIDESGMPKERFSAEFPKEGPSILRIQQVVRGDSAAYFCASSPLLDSYEQYFGPGTRLTVT.

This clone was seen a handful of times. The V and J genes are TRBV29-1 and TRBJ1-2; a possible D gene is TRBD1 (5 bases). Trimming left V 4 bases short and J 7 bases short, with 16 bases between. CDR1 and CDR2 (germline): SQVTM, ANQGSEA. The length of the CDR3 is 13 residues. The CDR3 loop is CSVVSGLISGYTF. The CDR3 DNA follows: TGCAGCGTTGTATCAGGGTTGATCTCTGGCTACACCTTC.

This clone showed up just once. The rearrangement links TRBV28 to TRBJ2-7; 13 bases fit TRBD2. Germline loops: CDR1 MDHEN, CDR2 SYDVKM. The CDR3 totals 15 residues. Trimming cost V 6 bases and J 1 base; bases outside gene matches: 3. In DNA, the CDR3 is TGTGCCAGCAGGGGGGGACTAGCGGGGTCCTACGAGCAGTACTTC. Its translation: CASRGGLAGSYEQYF. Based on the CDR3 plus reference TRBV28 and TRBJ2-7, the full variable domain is DVKVTQSSRYLVKRTGEKVFLECVQDMDHENMFWYRQDPGLGLRLIYFSYDVKMKEKGDIPEGYSVSREKKERFSLILESASTNQTSMYLCASRGGLAGSYEQYFGPGTRLTVT.

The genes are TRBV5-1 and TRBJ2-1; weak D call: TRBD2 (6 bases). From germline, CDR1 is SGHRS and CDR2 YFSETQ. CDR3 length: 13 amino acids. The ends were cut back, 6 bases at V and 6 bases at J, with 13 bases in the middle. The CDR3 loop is CASMAGSTNEQFF. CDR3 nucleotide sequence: TGCGCCAGCATGGCCGGGAGTACCAATGAGCAGTTCTTC.

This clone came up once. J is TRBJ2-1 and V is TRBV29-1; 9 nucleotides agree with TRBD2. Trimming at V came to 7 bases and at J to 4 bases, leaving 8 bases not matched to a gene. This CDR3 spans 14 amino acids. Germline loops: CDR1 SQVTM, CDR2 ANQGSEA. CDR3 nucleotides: TGCAGCGGGGAGACTAGCGGAGTGTACAATGAGCAGTTCTTC. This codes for CSGETSGVYNEQFF.

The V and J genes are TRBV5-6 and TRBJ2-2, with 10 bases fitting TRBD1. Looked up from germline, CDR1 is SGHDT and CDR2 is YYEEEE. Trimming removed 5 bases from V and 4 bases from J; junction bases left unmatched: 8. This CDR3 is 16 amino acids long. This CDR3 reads CASRPHGTGVTGELFF. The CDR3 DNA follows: TGTGCCAGCAGACCTCACGGGACAGGGGTCACCGGGGAGCTGTTTTTT.

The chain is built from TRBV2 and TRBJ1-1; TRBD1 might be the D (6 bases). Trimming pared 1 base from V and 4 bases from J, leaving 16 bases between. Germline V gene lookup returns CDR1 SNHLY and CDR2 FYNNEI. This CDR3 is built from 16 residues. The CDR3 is CASSEVGGGVGTEAFF. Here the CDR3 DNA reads TGTGCCAGCAGTGAAGTAGGGGGAGGGGTAGGCACTGAAGCTTTCTTT.

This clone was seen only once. The chain's CDR3 is CASSWDREGSPLHF. CDR3 DNA: TGTGCCAGCAGCTGGGACAGGGAGGGATCACCCCTCCACTTT. The chain joins TRBV5-6 to TRBJ1-6, with 9 bases lining up with TRBD1. With 3 bases clipped from V and 10 bases from J, the junction kept 5 bases outside the gene matches. This CDR3 has 14 amino acids. Germline loops: CDR1 SGHDT, CDR2 YYEEEE.

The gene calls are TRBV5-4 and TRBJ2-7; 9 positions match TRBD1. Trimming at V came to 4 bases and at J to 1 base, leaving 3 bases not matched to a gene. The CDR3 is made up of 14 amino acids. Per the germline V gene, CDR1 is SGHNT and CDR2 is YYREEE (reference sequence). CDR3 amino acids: CASSPDRGSYEQYF. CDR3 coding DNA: TGTGCCAGCAGCCCCGACAGGGGGTCCTACGAGCAGTACTTC.

CDR3 DNA: TGTGCCAGCAGCCCACAGGGGCAAGAGACCCAGTACTTC. Translating it yields CASSPQGQETQYF. The V and J genes are TRBV7-3 and TRBJ2-5; 7 bases line up with TRBD1. Per germline, CDR1 SGHTA and CDR2 FQGTGA. V gave up 5 bases and J gave up 2 bases; unmatched junction bases: 2. The CDR3 spans 13 residues. Supplemented by reference TRBV7-3 and TRBJ2-5, the full variable domain reads GAGVSQTPSNKVTEKGKYVELRCDPISGHTALYWYRQSLGQGPEFLIYFQGTGAADDSGLPNDRFFAVRPEGSVSTLKIQRTERGDSAVYLCASSPQGQETQYFGPGTRLLVL.

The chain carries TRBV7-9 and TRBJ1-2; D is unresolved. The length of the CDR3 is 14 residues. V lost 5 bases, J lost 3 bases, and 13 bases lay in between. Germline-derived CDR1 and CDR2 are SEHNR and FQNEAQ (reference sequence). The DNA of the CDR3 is TGTGCCAGCAGCCGGACCGGGAACCACTATGGCTACACCTTC. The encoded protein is CASSRTGNHYGYTF.

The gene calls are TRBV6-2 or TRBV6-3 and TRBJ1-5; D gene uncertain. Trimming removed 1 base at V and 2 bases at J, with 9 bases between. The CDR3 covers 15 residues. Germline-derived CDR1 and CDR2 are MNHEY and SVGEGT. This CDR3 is CASSYFPQGNQPQHF. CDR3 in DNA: TGTGCCAGCAGTTACTTCCCCCAGGGCAATCAGCCCCAGCATTTT.

The CDR3 loop is CASSLFNTRSGELFF. DNA for the CDR3: TGTGCCAGTAGTCTATTCAATACTCGGTCCGGGGAGCTGTTTTTT. This chain connects TRBV19 to TRBJ2-2, with D unresolved. This CDR3 has 15 residues. Germline CDR1 reads LNHDA; CDR2 reads SQIVND (reference sequence). Trimming left V 5 bases short and J 6 bases short, with 16 bases between.

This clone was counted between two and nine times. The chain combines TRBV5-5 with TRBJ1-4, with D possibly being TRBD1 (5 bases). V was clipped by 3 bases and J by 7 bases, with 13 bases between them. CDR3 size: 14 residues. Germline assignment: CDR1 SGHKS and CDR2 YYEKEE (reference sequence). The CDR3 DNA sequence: TGTGCCAGCAGCTCGAAGCAGGGCACTGAAAAACTGTTTTTT. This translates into CASSSKQGTEKLFF. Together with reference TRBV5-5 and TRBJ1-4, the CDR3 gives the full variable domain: DAGVTQSPTHLIKTRGQQVTLRCSPISGHKSVSWYQQVLGQGPQFIFQYYEKEERGRGNFPDRFSARQFPNYSSELNVNALLLGDSALYLCASSSKQGTEKLFFGSGTQLSVL.

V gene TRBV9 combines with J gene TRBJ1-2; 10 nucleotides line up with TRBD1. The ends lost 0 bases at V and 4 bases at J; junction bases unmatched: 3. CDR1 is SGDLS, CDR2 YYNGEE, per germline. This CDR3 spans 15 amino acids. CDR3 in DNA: TGTGCCAGCAGCGTAGAGGGACAGGGGACCTATGGCTACACCTTC. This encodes CASSVEGQGTYGYTF.

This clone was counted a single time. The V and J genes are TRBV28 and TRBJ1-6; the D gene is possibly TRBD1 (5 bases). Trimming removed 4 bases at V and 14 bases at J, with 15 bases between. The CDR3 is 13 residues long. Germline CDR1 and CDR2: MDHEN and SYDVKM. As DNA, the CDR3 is TGTGCCAGCAGTTCCGGGACTGCGGTATCCCTCCACTTT. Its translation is CASSSGTAVSLHF.

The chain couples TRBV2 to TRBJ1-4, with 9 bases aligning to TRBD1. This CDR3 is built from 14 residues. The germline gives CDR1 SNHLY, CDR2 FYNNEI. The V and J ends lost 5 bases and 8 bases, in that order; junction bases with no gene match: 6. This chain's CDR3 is CASSTGGGVEKLFF. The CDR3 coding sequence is TGTGCCAGCAGTACAGGGGGCGGAGTGGAAAAACTGTTTTTT.

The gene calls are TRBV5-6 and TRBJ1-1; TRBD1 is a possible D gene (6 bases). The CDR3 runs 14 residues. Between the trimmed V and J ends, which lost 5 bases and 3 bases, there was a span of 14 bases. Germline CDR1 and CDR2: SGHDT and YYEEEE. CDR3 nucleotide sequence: TGTGCCAGCAGTTATACAGGGTATGACACTGAAGCTTTCTTT. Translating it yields CASSYTGYDTEAFF.

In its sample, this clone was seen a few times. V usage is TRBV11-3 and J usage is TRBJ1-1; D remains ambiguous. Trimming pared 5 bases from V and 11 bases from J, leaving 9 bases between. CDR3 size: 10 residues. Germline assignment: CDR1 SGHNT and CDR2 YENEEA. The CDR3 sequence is CASSPISAFF. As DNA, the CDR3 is TGTGCCAGCAGCCCCATTTCCGCTTTCTTT. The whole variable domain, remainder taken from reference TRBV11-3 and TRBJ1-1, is EAGVVQSPRYKIIEKKQPVAFWCNPISGHNTLYWYLQNLGQGPELLIRYENEEAVDDSQLPKDRFSAERLKGVDSTLKIQPAELGDSAVYLCASSPISAFFGQGTRLTVV.

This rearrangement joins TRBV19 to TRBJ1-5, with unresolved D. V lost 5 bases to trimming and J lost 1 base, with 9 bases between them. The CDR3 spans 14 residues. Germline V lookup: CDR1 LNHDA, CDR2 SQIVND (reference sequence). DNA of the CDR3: TGTGCCAGTAGTCAGAGGGTCAGCAATCAGCCCCAGCATTTT. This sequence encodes CASSQRVSNQPQHF.

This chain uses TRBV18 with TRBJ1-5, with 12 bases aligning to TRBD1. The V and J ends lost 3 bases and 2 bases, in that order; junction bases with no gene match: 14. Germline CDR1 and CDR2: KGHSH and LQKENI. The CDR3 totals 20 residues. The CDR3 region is CASSPITGTGGAFGNQPQHF. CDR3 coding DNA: TGTGCCAGCTCACCTATAACCGGGACAGGGGGCGCGTTTGGCAATCAGCCCCAGCATTTT.

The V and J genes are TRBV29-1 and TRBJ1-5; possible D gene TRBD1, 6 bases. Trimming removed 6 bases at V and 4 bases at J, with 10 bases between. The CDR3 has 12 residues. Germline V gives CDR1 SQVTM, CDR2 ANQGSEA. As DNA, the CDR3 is TGCAGCGTAGGACAGTCGAATCAGCCCCAGCATTTT. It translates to CSVGQSNQPQHF. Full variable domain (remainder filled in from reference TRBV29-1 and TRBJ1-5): SAVISQKPSRDICQRGTSLTIQCQVDSQVTMMFWYRQQPGQSLTLIATANQGSEATYESGFVIDKFPISRPNLTFSTLTVSNMSPEDSSIYLCSVGQSNQPQHFGDGTRLSIL.

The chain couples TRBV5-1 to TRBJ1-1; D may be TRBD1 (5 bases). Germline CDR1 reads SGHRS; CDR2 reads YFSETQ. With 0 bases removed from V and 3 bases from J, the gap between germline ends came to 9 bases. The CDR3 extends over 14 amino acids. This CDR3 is CASSLEQADTEAFF. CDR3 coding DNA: TGCGCCAGCAGCTTGGAACAGGCGGACACTGAAGCTTTCTTT.

The chain's CDR3 is CASNLGQGNTEAFF. Written as DNA, the CDR3 is TGTGCCAGCAACCTCGGACAGGGGAACACTGAAGCTTTCTTT. V gene TRBV6-5 combines with J gene TRBJ1-1; TRBD1 agrees at 8 bases. The CDR3 has 14 residues. V was pared by 7 bases and J by 1 base, with 5 bases of the junction left unmatched. CDR1 is MNHEY, CDR2 SVGAGI, per germline.

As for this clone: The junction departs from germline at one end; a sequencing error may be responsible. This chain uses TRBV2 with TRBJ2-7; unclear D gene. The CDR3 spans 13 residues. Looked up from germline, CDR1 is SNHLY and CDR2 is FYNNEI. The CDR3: CTSSVQMIYEQYF. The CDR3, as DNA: TGTACCAGCAGTGTACAGATGATCTACGAGCAGTACTTC.